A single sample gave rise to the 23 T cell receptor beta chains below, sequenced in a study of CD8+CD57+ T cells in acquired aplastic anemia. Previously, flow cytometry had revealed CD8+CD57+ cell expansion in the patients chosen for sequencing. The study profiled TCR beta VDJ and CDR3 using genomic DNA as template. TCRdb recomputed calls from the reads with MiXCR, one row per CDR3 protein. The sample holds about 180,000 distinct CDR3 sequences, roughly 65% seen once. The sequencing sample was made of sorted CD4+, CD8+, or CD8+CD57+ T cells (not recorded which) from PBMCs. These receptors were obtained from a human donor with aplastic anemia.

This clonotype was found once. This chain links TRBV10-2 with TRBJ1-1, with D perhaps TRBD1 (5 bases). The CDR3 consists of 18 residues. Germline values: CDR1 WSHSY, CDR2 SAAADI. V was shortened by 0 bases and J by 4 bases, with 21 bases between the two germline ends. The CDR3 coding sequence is TGCGCCAGCAGTGAGTCGAGGGGTGGAGAAGACGTCTTCACTGAAGCTTTCTTT. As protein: CASSESRGGEDVFTEAFF.

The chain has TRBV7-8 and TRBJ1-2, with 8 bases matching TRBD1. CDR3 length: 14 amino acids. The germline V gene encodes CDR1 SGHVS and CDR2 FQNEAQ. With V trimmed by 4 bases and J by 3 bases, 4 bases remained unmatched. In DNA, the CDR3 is TGTGCCAGCAGCTACGGACAGGGAGACTATGGCTACACCTTC. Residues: CASSYGQGDYGYTF.

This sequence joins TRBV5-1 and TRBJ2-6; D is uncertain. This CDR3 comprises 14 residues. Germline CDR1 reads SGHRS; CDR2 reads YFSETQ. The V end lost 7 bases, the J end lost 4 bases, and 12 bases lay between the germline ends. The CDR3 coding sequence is TGCGCCAGCCAGGACGGCTCCGGGGCCAACGTCCTGACTTTC. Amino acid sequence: CASQDGSGANVLTF.

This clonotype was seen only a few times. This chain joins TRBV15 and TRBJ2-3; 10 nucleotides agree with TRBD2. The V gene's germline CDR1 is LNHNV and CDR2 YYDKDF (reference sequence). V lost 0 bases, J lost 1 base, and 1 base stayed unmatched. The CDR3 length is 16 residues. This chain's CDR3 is CATSRELAGGTDTQYF. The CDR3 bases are TGTGCCACCAGCAGAGAGCTAGCGGGGGGCACAGATACGCAGTATTTT.

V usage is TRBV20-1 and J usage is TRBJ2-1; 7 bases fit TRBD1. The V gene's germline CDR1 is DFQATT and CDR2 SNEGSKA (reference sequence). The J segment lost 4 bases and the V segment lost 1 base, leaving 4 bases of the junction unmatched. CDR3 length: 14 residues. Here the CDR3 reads CSARGTGKYNEQFF. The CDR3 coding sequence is TGCAGTGCTAGAGGGACAGGCAAATACAATGAGCAGTTCTTC.

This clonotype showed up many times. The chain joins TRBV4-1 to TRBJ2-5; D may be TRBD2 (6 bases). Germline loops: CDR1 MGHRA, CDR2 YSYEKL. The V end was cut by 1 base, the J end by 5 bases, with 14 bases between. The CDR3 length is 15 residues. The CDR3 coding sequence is TGCGCCAGCAGCCAAGTTTCCGGAGGGATGGAGACCCAGTACTTC. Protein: CASSQVSGGMETQYF.

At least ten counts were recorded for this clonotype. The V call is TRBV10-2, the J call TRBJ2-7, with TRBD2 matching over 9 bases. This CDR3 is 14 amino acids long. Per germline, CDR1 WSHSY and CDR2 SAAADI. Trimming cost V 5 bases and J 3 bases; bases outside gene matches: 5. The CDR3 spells CASSLSGGGYEQYF. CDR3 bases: TGCGCCAGCAGTCTTAGCGGGGGCGGCTACGAGCAGTACTTC.

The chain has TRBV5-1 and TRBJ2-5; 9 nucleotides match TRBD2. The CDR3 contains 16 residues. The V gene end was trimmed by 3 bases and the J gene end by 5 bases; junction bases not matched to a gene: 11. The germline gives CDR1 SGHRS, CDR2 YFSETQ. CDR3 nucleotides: TGCGCCAGCAGCTGGACTAGCGCTCCCGGGGTGGAGACCCAGTACTTC. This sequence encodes CASSWTSAPGVETQYF.

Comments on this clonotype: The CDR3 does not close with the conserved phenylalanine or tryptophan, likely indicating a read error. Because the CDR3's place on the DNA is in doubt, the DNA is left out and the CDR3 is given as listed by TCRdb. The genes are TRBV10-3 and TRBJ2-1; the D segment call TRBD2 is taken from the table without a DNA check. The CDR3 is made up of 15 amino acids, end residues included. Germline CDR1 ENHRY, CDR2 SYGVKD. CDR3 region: CAIGGLAGAPTMSSC.

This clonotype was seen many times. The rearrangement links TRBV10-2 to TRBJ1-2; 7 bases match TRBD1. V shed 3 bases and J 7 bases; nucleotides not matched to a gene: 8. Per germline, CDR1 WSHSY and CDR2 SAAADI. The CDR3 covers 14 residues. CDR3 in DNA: TGCGCCAGCAGTGAATTCAGGGGGTATCGTGGCTACACCTTC. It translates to CASSEFRGYRGYTF.

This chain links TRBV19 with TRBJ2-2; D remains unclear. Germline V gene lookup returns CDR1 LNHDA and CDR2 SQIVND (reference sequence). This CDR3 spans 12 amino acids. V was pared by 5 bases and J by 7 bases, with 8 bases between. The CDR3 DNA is TGTGCCAGTAGTTTTCTATTCGGGGAGCTGTTTTTT. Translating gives CASSFLFGELFF.

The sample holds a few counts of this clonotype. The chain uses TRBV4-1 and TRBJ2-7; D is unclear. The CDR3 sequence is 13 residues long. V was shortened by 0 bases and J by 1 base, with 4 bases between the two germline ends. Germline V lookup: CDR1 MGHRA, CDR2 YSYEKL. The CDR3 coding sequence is TGCGCCAGCAGCCAAGACCTATCCTACGAGCAGTACTTC. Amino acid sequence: CASSQDLSYEQYF.

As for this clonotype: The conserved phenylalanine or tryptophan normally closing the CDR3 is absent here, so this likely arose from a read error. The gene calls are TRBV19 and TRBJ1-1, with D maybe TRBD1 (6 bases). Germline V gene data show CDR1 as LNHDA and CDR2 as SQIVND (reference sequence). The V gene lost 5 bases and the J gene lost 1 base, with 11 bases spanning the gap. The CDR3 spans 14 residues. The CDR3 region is CASSQRGWNTEAFC. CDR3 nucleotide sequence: TGTGCCAGTAGTCAGAGGGGGTGGAACACTGAAGCTTTCTGT.

This CDR3 reads CATSRDWYPVEAFF. The CDR3 DNA follows: TGTGCCACCAGCAGAGATTGGTACCCAGTAGAAGCTTTCTTT. The genes are TRBV15 and TRBJ1-1; D is undetermined. From germline, CDR1 is LNHNV and CDR2 YYDKDF (reference sequence). The CDR3 contains 14 residues. V lost 0 bases and J 8 bases, leaving 13 bases between the germline ends.

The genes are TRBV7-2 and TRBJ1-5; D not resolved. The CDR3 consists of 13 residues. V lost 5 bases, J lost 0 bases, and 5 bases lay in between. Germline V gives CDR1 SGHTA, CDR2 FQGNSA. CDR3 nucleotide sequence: TGTGCCAGCAGCCCCGATAGCAATCAGCCCCAGCATTTT. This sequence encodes CASSPDSNQPQHF.

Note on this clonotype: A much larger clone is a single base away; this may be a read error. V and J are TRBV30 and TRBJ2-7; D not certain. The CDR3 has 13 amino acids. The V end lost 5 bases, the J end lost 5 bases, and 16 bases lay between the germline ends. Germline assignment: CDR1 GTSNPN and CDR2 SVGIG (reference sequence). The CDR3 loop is CAWGPGHLNEQYF. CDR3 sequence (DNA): TGTGCCTGGGGGCCAGGCCACTTGAACGAGCAGTACTTC.

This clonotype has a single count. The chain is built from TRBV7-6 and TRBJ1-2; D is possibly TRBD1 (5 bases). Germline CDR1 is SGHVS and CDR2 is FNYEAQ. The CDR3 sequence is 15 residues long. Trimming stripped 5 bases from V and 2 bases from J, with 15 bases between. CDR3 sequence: CASSPSGGTNYGYTF. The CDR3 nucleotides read TGTGCCAGCAGCCCCTCCGGGGGGACCAACTATGGCTACACCTTC.

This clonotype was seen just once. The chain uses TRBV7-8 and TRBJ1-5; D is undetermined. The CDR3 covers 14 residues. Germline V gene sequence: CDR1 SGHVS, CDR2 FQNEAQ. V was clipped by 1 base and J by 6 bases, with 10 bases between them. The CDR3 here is CASSLDRGGQPQHF. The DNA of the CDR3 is TGTGCCAGCAGCTTAGACCGGGGAGGTCAGCCCCAGCATTTT.

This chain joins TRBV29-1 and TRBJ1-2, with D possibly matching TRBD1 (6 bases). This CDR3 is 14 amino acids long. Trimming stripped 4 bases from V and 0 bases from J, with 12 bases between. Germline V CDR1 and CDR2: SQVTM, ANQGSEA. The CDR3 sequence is CSVVDRSSNYGYTF. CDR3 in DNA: TGCAGCGTTGTAGACAGGAGTTCTAACTATGGCTACACCTTC.

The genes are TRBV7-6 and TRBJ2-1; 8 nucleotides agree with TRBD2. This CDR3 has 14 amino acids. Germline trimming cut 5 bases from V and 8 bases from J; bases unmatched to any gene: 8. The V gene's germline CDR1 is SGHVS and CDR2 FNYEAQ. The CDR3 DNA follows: TGTGCCAGCAGCGTAGGGACTAGTGGCGATGAGCAGTTCTTC. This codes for CASSVGTSGDEQFF.

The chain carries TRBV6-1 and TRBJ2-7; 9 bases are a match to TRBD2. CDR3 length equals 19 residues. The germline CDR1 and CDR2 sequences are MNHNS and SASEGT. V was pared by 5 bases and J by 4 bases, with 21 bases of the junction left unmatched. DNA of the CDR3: TGTGCCAGCAGTCGCAAGGCGGTCGATCCGAGACTAGCGGCGTACGAGCAGTACTTC. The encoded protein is CASSRKAVDPRLAAYEQYF.

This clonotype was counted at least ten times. The DNA of the CDR3 is TGTGCCAGCAGCTTAGAGGGTCTCCTTATCTCGGCCTACGAGCAGTACTTC. This encodes CASSLEGLLISAYEQYF. The chain uses TRBV11-2 and TRBJ2-7; D is unresolved. CDR3 length equals 17 residues. The germline V and J ends were trimmed by 0 bases and 2 bases, with 17 bases remaining between them. CDR1 is SGHAT and CDR2 is FQNNGV in the germline V gene.

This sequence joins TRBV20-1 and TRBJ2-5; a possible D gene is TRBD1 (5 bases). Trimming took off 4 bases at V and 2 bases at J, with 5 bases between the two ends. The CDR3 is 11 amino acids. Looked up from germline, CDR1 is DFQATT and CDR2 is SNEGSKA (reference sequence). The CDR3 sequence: CSATGQETQYF. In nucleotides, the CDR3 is TGCAGTGCTACAGGGCAAGAGACCCAGTACTTC.